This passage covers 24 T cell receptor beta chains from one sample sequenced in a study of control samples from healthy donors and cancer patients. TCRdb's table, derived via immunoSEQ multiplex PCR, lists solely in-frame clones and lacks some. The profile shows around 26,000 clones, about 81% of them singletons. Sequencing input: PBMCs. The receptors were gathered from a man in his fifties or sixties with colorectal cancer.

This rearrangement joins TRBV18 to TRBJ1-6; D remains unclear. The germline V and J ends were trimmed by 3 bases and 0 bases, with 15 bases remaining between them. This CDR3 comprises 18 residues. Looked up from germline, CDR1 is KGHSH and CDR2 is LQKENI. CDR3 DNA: TGTGCCAGCTCACCCACCGTTTCTCGACCCTCCTATAATTCACCCCTCCACTTT. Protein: CASSPTVSRPSYNSPLHF.

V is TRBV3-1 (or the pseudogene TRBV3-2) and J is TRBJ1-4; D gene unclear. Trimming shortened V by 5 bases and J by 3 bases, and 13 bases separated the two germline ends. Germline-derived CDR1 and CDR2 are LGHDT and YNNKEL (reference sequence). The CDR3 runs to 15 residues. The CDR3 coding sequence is TGTGCCAGCAGCTCCCTCTACGGATCTAATGAAAAACTGTTTTTT. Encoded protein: CASSSLYGSNEKLFF.

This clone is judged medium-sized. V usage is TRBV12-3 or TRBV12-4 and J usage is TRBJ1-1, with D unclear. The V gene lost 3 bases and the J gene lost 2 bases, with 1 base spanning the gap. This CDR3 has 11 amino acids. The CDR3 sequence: CASSFNTEAFF. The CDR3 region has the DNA TGTGCCAGCAGTTTCAACACTGAAGCTTTCTTT.

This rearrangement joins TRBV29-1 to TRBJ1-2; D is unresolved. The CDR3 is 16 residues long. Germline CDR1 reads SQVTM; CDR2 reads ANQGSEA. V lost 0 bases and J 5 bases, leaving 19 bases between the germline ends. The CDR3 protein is CSVEDPRLKVGYGYTF. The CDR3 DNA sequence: TGCAGCGTTGAAGACCCTCGCCTGAAAGTTGGGTATGGCTACACCTTC.

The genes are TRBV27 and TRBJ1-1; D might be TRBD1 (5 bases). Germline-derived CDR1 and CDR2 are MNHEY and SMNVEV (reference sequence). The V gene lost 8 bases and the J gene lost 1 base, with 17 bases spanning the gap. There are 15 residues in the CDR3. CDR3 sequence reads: CASSGWGEGNTEAFF. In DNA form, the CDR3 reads TGTGCCAGCTCTGGTTGGGGGGAGGGGAACACTGAAGCTTTCTTT.

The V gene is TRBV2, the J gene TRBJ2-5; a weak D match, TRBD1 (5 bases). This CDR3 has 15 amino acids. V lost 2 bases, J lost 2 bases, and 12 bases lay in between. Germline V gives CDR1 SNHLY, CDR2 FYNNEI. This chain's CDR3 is CASSELRQTQETQYF. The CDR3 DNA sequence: TGTGCCAGCAGTGAACTGCGACAGACGCAAGAGACCCAGTACTTC.

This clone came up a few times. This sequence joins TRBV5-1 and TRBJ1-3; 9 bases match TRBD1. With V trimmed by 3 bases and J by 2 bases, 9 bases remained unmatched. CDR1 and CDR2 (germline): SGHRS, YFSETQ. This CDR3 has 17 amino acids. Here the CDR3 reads CASSSGQGGVTGNTIYF. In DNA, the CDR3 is TGCGCCAGCAGCTCGGGACAGGGAGGCGTAACTGGAAACACCATATATTTT.

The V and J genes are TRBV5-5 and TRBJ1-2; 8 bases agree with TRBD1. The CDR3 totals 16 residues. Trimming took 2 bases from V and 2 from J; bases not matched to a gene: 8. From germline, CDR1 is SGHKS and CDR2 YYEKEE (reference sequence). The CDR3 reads CASSFTSGQANYGYTF. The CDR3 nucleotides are TGTGCCAGCAGCTTCACTTCGGGACAGGCGAACTATGGCTACACCTTC.

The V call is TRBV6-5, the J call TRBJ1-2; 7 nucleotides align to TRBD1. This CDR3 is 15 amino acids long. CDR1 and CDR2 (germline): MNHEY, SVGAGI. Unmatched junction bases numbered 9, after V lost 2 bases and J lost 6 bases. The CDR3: CASSYGGGAFDGYTF. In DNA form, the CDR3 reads TGTGCCAGCAGTTACGGAGGGGGCGCTTTCGATGGCTACACCTTC.

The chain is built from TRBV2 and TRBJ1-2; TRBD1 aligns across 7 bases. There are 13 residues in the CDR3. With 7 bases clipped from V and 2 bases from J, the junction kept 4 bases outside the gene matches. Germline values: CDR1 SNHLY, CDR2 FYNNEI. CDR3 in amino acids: CASIPDRNYGYTF. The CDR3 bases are TGTGCCAGCATTCCGGACAGGAACTATGGCTACACCTTC.

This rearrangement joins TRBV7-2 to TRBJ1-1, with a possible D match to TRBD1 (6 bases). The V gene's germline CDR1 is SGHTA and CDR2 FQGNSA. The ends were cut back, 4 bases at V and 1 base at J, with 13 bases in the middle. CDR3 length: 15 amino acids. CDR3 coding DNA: TGTGCCAGCAGCTACACCGGGACATCGAACACTGAAGCTTTCTTT. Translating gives CASSYTGTSNTEAFF.

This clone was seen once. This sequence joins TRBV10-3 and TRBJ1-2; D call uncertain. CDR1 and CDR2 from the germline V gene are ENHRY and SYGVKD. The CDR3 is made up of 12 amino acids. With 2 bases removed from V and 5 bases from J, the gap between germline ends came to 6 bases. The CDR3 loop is CAISEAEYGYTF. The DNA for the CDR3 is TGTGCCATCAGTGAGGCCGAATATGGCTACACCTTC.

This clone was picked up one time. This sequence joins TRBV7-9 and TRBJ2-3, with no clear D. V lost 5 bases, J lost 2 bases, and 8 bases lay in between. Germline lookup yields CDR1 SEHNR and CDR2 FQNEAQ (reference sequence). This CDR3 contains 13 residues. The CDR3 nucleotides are TGTGCCAGCAGCCTATGGACCACAGATACGCAGTATTTT. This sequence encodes CASSLWTTDTQYF.

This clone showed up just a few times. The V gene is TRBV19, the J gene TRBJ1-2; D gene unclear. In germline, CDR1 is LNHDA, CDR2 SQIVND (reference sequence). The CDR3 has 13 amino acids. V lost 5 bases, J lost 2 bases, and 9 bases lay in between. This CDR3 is CASSPRMNYGYTF. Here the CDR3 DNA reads TGTGCCAGTAGTCCCCGGATGAACTATGGCTACACCTTC.

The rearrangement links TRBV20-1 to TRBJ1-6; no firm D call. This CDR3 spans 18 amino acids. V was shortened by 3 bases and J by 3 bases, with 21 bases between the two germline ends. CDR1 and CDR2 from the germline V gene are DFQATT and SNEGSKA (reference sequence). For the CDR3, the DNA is TGCAGTGCTAGTTTGTTAGACGCCAGCAGAAACTATAATTCACCCCTCCACTTT. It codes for CSASLLDASRNYNSPLHF.

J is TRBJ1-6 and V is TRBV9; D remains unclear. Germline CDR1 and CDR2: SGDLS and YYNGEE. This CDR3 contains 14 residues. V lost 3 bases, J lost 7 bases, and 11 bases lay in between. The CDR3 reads CASSGLSSNSPLHF. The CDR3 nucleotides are TGTGCCAGCAGCGGACTCAGCAGCAATTCACCCCTCCACTTT.

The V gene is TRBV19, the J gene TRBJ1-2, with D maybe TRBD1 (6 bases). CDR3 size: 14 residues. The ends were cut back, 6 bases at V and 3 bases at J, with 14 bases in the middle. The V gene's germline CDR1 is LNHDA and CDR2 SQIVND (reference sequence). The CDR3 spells CASSLYREYYGYTF. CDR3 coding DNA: TGTGCCAGTAGCCTCTACAGGGAATACTATGGCTACACCTTC.

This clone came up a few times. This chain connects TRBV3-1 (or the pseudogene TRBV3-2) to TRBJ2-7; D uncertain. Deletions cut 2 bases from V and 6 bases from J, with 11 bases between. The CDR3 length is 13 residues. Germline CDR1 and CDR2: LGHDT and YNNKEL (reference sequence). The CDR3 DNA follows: TGTGCCAGCAGCCAATCTCAAGGTCGCGAGCAGTACGTC. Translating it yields CASSQSQGREQYV.

CDR3 DNA: TGTGCCAGCAGCGTGAGCGGGGCAACCGCCGTAGCCAAAAACATTCAGTACTTC. This sequence encodes CASSVSGATAVAKNIQYF. The chain combines TRBV5-4 with TRBJ2-4, with 7 bases that match TRBD2. The CDR3 loop spans 18 amino acids. Germline V lookup: CDR1 SGHNT, CDR2 YYREEE (reference sequence). J lost 0 bases, V lost 4 bases, and 13 bases had no gene match.

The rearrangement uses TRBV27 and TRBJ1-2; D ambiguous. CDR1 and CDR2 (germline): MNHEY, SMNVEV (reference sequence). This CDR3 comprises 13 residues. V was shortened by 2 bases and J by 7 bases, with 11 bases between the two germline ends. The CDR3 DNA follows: TGTGCCAGCAGTTTACAGGCCTATGGTGGCTACACCTTC. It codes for CASSLQAYGGYTF.

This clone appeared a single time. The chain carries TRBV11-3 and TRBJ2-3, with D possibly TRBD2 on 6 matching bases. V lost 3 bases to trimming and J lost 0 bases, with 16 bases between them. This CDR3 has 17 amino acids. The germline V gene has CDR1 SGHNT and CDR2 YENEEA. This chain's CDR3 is CASSFTLGRGSTDTQYF. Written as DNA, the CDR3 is TGTGCCAGCAGCTTCACCCTCGGTCGGGGGAGCACAGATACGCAGTATTTT. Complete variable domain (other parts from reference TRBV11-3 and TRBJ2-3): EAGVVQSPRYKIIEKKQPVAFWCNPISGHNTLYWYLQNLGQGPELLIRYENEEAVDDSQLPKDRFSAERLKGVDSTLKIQPAELGDSAVYLCASSFTLGRGSTDTQYFGPGTRLTVL.

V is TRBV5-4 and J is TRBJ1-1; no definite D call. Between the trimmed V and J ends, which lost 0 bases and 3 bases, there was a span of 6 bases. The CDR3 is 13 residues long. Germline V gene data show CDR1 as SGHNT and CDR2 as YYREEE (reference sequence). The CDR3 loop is CASSLDTHTEAFF. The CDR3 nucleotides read TGTGCCAGCAGCTTGGACACACACACTGAAGCTTTCTTT.

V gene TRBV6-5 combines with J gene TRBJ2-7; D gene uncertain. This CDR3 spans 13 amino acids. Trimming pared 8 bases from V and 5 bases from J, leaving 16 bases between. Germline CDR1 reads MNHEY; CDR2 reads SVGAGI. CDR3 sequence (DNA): TGTGCCAGCGGTCCCAAGGGAACAAACGAGCAGTACTTC. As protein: CASGPKGTNEQYF.

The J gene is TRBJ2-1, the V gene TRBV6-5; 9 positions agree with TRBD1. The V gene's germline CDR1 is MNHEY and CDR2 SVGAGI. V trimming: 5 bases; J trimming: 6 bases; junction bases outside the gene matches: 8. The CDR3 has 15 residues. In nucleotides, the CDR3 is TGTGCCAGCAGTCGCCCACAGGGGGCGGGCAATGAGCAGTTCTTC. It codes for CASSRPQGAGNEQFF.